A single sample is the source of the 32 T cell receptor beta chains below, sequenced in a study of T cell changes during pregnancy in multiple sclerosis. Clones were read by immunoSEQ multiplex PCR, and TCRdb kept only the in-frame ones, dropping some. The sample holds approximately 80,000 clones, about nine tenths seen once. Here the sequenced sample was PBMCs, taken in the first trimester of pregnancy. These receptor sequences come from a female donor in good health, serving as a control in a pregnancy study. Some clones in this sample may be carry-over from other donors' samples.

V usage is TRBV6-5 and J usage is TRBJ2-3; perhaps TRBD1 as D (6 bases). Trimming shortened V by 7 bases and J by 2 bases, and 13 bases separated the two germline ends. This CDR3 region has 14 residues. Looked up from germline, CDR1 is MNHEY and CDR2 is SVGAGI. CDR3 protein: CASTRGTITDTQYF. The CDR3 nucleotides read TGTGCCAGCACTAGGGGGACCATCACAGATACGCAGTATTTT.

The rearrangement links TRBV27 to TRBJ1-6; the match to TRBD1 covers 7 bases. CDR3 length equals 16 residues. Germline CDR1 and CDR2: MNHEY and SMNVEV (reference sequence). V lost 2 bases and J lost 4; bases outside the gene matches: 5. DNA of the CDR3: TGTGCCAGCAGTTTAGACAGGGCCCTTTATAATTCACCCCTCCACTTT. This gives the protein CASSLDRALYNSPLHF.

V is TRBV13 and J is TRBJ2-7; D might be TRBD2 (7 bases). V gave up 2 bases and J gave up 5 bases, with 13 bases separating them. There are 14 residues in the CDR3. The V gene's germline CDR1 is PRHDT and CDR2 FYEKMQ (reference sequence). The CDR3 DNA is TGTGCCAGCAGCTTAAGGGGGGGCGGGGACGAGCAGTACTTC. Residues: CASSLRGGGDEQYF.

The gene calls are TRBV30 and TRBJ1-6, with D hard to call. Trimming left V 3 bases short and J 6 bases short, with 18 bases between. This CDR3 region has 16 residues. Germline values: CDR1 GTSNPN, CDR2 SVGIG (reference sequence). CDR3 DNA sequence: TGTGCCTGGAGCCTCCGGAGAGGGTTCGGTAATTCACCCCTCCACTTT. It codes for CAWSLRRGFGNSPLHF.

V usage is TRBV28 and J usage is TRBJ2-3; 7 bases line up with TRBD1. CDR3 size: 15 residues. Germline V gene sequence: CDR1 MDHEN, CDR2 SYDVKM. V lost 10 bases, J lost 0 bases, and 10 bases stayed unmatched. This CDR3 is CATNRGISSTDTQYF. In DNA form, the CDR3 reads TGTGCCACAAACAGGGGAATATCTAGCACAGATACGCAGTATTTT.

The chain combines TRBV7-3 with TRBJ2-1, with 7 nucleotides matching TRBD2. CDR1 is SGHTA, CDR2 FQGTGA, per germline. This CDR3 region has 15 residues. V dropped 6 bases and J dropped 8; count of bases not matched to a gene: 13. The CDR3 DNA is TGTGCCAGCAGTCCTACCCCGAGCGGGATAGATGAGCAGTTCTTC. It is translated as CASSPTPSGIDEQFF. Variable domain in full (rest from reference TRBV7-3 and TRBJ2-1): GAGVSQTPSNKVTEKGKYVELRCDPISGHTALYWYRQSLGQGPEFLIYFQGTGAADDSGLPNDRFFAVRPEGSVSTLKIQRTERGDSAVYLCASSPTPSGIDEQFFGPGTRLTVL.

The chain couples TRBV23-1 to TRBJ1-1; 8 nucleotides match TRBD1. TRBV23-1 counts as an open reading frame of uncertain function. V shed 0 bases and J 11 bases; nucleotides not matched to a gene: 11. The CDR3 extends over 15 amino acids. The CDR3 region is CASSQSRTGNTWAFF. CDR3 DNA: TGCGCCAGCAGTCAATCGAGGACAGGGAACACTTGGGCTTTCTTT.

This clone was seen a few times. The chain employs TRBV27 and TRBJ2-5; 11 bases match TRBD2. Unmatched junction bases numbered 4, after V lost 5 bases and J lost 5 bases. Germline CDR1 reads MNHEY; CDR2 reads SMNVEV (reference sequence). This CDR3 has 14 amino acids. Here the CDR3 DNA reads TGTGCCAGCAGTGAGACTAGCGGGGACGAGACCCAGTACTTC. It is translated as CASSETSGDETQYF.

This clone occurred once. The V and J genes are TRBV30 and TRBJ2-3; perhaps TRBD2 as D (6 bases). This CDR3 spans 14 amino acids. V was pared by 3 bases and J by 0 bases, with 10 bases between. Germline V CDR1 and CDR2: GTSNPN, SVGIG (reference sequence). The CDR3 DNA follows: TGTGCCTGGAGGGGTGCGGGAAGCACAGATACGCAGTATTTT. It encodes CAWRGAGSTDTQYF.

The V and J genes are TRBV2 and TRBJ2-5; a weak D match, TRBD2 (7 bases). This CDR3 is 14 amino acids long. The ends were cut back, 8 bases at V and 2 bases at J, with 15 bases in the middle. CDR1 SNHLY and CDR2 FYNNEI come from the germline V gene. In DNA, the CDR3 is TGTGCCAGCGGGGAGGGGGAGTGGCAAGAGACCCAGTACTTC. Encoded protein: CASGEGEWQETQYF.

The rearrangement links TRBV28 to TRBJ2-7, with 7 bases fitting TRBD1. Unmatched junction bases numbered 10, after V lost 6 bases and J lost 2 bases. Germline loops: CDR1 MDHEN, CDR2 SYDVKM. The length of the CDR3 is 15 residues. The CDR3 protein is CASSPLGQAAYEQYF. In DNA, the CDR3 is TGTGCCAGCAGCCCCCTTGGACAGGCGGCCTACGAGCAGTACTTC.

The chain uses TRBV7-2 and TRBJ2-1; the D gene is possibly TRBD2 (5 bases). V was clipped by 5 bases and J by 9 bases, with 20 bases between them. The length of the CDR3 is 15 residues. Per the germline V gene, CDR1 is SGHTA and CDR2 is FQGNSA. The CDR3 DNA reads TGTGCCAGCAGCGATTCAGTGGCTCGGGGTGGTGAGCAGTTCTTC. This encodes CASSDSVARGGEQFF.

The CDR3 spells CASSFRTGELFF. The CDR3 DNA reads as TGTGCCAGCAGCTTCCGCACCGGGGAGCTGTTTTTT. This chain joins TRBV7-9 and TRBJ2-2; D unclear. CDR3 length equals 12 residues. The germline V and J ends were trimmed by 3 bases and 4 bases, with 3 bases remaining between them. Germline CDR1 reads SEHNR; CDR2 reads FQNEAQ (reference sequence).

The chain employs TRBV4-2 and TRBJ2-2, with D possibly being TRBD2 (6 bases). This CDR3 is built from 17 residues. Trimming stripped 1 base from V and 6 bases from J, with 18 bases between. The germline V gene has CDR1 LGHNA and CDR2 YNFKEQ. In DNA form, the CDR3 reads TGTGCCAGCAGCCAAGGGCCGGGACTCCCTCCCCCCGGGGAGCTGTTTTTT. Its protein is CASSQGPGLPPPGELFF.

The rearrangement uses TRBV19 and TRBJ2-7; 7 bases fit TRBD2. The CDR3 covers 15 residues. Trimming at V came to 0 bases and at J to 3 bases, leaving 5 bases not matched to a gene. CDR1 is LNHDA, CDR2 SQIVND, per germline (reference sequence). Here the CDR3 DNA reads TGTGCCAGTAGTATAGATCGGGGGGTCATCTACGAGCAGTACTTC. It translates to CASSIDRGVIYEQYF.

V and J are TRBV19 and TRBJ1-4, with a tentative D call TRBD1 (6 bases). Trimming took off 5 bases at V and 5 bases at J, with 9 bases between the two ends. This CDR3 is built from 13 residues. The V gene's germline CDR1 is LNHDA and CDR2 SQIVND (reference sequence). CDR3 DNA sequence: TGTGCCAGTAGTCCGGACAGCAATGAAAAACTGTTTTTT. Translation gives CASSPDSNEKLFF.

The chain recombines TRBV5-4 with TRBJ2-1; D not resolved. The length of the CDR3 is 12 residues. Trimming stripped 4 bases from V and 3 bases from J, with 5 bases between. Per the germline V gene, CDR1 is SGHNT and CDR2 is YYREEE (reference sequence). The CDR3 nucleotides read TGTGCCAGCAGCCGCGACTACAATGAGCAGTTCTTC. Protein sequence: CASSRDYNEQFF. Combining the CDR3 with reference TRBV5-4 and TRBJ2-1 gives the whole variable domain ETGVTQSPTHLIKTRGQQVTLRCSSQSGHNTVSWYQQALGQGPQFIFQYYREEENGRGNFPPRFSGLQFPNYSSELNVNALELDDSALYLCASSRDYNEQFFGPGTRLTVL.

CDR3 residues: CASSEFPEAPLGTQYF. The CDR3 nucleotides read TGTGCCAGCAGTGAATTCCCCGAGGCACCTCTCGGTACGCAGTATTTT. The chain uses TRBV2 and TRBJ2-3; D uncertain. The length of the CDR3 is 16 residues. The V gene lost 2 bases and the J gene lost 8 bases, with 20 bases spanning the gap. CDR1 SNHLY and CDR2 FYNNEI come from the germline V gene.

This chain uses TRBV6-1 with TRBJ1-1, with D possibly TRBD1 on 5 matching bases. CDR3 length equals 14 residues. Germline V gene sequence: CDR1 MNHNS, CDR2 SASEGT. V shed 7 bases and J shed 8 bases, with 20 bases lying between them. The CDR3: CASKPSGPAGEAFF. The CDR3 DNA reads TGTGCCAGCAAACCCAGTGGCCCCGCAGGGGAAGCTTTCTTT.

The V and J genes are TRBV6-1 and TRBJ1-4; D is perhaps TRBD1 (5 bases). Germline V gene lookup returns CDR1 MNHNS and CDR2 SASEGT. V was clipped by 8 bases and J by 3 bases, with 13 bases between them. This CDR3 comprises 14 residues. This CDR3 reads CASGRQSANEKLFF. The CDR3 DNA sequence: TGTGCCAGCGGCCGACAGTCAGCTAATGAAAAACTGTTTTTT.

The DNA of the CDR3 is TGTGCCACCCCCCCCGGACAGGACCGCTACGAGCAGTACTTC. Translated, it gives CATPPGQDRYEQYF. The rearrangement uses TRBV28 and TRBJ2-7, with 7 bases identical to TRBD1. Germline V gene data show CDR1 as MDHEN and CDR2 as SYDVKM. V lost 10 bases and J lost 3; bases outside the gene matches: 12. This CDR3 has 14 residues.

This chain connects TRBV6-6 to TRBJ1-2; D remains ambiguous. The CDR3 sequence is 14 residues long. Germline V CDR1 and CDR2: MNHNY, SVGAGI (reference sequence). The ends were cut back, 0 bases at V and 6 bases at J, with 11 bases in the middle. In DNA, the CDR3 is TGTGCCAGCAGTTACTCGTTGTCTGGAGATGGCTACACCTTC. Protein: CASSYSLSGDGYTF.

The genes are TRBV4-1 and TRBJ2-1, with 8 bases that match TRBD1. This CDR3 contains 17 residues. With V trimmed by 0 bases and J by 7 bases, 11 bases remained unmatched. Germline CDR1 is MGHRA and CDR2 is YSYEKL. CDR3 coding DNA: TGCGCCAGCAGCCAAGACCGCCGTCGACAGGGGAAGAATGAGCAGTTCTTC. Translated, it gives CASSQDRRRQGKNEQFF.

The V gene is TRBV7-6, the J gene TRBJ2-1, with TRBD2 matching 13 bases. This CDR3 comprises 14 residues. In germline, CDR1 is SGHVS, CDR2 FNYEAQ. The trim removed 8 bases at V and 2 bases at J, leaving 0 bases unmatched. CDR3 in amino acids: CASGTSGAYNEQFF. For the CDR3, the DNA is TGTGCCAGCGGGACTAGCGGGGCCTACAATGAGCAGTTCTTC.

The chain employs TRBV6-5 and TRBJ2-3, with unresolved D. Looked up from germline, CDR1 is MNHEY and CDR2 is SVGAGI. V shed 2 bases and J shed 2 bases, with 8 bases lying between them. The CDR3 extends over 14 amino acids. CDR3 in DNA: TGTGCCAGCAGTTACCAGCGAGTCACAGATACGCAGTATTTT. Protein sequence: CASSYQRVTDTQYF.

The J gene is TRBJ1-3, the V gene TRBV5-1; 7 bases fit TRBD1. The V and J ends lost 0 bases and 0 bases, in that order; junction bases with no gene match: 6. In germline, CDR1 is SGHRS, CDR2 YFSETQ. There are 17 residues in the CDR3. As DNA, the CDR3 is TGCGCCAGCAGCTTGGGCCGACAGGGAGTCTCTGGAAACACCATATATTTT. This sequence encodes CASSLGRQGVSGNTIYF.

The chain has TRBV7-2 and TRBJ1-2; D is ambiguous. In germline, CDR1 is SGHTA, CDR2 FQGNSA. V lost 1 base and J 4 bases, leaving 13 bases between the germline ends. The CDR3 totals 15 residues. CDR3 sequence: CASSLGEGMVYGYTF. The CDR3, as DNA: TGTGCCAGCAGCTTAGGGGAGGGTATGGTCTATGGCTACACCTTC.

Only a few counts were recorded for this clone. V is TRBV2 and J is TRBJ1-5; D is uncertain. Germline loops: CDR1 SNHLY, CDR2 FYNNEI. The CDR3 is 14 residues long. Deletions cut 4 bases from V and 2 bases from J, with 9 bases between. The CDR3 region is CASSAEVGNQPQHF. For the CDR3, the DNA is TGTGCCAGCAGTGCCGAGGTGGGCAATCAGCCCCAGCATTTT.

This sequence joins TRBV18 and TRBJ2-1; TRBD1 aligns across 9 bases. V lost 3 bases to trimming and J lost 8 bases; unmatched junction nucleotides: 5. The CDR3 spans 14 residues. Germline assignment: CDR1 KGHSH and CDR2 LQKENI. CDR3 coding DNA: TGTGCCAGCTCACCGGGACAGGGAGGGGATGAGCAGTTCTTC. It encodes CASSPGQGGDEQFF.

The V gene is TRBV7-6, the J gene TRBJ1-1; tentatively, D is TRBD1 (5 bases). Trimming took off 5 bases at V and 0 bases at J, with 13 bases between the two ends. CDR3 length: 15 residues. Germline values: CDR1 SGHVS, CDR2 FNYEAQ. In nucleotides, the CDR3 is TGTGCCAGCAGCACGTCAGGGATATTGAACACTGAAGCTTTCTTT. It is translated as CASSTSGILNTEAFF.

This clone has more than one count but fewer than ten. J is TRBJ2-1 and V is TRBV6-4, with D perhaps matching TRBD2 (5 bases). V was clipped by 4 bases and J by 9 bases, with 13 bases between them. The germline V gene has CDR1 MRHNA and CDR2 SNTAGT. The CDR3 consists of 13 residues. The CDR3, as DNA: TGTGCCAGCAGTGTAGAGGGAAGCGGTGAGCAGTTCTTC. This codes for CASSVEGSGEQFF.

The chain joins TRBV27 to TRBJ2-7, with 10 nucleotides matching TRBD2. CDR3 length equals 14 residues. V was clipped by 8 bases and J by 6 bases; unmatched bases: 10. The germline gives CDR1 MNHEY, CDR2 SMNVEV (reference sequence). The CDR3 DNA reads TGTGCCAGCGCTCCAGCGGGAGGGGAGAGCGAGCAGTACTTC. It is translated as CASAPAGGESEQYF.